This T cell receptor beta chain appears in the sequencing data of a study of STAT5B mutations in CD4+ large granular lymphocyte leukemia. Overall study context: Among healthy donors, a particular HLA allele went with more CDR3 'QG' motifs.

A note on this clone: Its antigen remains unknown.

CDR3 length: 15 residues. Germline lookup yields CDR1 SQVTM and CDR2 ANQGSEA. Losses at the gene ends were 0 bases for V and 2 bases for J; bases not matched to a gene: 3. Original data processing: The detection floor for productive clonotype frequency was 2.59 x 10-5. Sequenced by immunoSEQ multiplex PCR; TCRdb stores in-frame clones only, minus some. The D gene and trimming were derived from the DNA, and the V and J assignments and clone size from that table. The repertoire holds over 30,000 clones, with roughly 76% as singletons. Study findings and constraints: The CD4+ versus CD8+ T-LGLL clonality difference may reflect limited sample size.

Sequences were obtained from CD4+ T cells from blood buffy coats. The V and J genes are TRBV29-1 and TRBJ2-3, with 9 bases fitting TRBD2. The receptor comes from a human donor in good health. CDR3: CSVEEASGITDTQYF. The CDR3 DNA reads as TGCAGCGTTGAAGAGGCTAGCGGGATCACAGATACGCAGTATTTT.